The clone carrying this T cell receptor (beta chain) was detected once. Its specificity is unknown. The sample comes from a study of T cell repertoires in cytomegalovirus infection. Study-wide context: In the study, CMV epitopes included recently identified HLA-C-restricted and well-studied HLA-B-restricted ones.

The CDR3 contains 15 residues. The junction had 9 bases not matched to a gene; V was cut back by 6 bases and J by 5 bases. Looked up from germline, CDR1 is ENHRY and CDR2 is SYGVKD. TCRdb redid the calling of the reads with MiXCR, one entry per CDR3 protein. The sample comprises around 300,000 distinct CDR3 sequences, just under 25% of which are singletons, and 13% rests with the top ten. The clonotype was recovered from a human donor in good health (CMV status not recorded). Some clones in this sample may be carry-over from other donors' samples. The sample was cultured PBMCs, taken from culture after CMV antigen stimulation. The chain recombines TRBV10-3 with TRBJ2-1, with 8 bases matching TRBD2. In nucleotides, the CDR3 is TGTGCCATCAGGACTAGCGAGCTACTCAACAATGAGCAGTTCTTC. Its protein is CAIRTSELLNNEQFF.